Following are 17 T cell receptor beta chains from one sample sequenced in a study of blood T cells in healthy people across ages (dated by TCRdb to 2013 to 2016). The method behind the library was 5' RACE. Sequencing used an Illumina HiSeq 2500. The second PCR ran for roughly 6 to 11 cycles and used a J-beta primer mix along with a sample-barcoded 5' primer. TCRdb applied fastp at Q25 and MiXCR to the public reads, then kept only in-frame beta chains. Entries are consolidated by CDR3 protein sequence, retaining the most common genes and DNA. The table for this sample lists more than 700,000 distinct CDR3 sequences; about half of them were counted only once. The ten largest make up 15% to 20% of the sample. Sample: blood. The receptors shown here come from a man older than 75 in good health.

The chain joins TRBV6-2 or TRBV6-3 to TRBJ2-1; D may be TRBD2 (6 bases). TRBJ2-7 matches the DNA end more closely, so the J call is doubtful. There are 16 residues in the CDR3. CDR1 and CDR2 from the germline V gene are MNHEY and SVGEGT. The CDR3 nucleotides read TGTGCCAGCAGTTCCGGGACTCCCAGCTCCTACAATGAGCAGTACTTC. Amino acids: CASSSGTPSSYNEQYF.

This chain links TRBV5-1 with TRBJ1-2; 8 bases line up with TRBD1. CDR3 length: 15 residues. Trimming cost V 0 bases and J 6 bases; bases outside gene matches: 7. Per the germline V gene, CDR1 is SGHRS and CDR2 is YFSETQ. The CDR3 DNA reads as TGCGCCAGCAGCTTGGACAGGGGGGGTTTAGATGGCTACACCTTC. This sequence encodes CASSLDRGGLDGYTF.

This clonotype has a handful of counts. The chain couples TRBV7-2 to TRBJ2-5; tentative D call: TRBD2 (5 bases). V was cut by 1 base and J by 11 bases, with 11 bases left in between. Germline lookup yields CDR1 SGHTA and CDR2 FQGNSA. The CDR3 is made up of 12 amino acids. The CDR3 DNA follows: TGTGCCAGCAGCTTAGAAGCGGTAAAGCAGTACTTC. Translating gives CASSLEAVKQYF.

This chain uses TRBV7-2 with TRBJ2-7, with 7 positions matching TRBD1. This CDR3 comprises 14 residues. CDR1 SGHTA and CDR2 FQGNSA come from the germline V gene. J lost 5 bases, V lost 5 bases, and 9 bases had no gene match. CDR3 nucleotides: TGTGCCAGCAGCCAAAGACAGGGAAGCCACGAGCAGTACTTC. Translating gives CASSQRQGSHEQYF.

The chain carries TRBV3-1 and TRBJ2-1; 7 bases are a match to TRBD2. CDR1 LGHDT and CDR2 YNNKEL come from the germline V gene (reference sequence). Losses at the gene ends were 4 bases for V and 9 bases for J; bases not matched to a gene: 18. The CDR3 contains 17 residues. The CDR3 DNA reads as TGTGCCAGCAGCCCAACGCTTCTAGCGGTAGGGCCGGGTGAGCAGTTCTTC. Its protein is CASSPTLLAVGPGEQFF.

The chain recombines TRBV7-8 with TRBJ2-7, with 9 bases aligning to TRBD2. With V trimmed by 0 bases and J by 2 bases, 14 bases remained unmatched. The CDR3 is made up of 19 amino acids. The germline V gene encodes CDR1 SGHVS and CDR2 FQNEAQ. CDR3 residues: CASSLALRILAGTPYEQYF. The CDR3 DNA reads TGTGCCAGCAGCTTAGCGCTAAGAATTCTAGCGGGAACACCCTACGAGCAGTACTTC.

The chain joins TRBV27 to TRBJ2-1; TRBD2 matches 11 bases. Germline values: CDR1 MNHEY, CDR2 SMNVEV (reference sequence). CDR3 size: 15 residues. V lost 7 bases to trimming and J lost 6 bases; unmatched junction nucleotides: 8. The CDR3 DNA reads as TGTGCCAGCAATCTACTAGCGGGAGTACTCAATGAGCAGTTCTTC. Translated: CASNLLAGVLNEQFF.

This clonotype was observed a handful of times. CDR3 sequence: CASSPRLAGGHRDTQYF. CDR3 DNA sequence: TGTGCCAGCAGCCCGCGACTAGCGGGAGGGCATAGAGATACGCAGTATTTT. The chain carries TRBV7-6 and TRBJ2-3, with TRBD2 matching 14 bases. The CDR3 totals 17 residues. Germline trimming cut 5 bases from V and 5 bases from J; bases unmatched to any gene: 9. Germline-derived CDR1 and CDR2 are SGHVS and FNYEAQ.

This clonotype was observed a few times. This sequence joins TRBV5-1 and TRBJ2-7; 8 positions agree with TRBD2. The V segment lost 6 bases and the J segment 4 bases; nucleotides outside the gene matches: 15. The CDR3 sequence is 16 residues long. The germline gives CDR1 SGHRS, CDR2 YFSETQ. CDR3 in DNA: TGCGCCAGCACCGTGGGGGGCAGCGGGAGTTGGTACGAGCAGTACTTC. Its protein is CASTVGGSGSWYEQYF.

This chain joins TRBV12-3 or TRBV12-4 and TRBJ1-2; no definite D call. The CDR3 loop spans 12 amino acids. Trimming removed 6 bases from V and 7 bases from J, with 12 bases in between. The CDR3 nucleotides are TGTGCCAGCAGCCCCGACTCTATTGGCTACACCTTC. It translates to CASSPDSIGYTF.

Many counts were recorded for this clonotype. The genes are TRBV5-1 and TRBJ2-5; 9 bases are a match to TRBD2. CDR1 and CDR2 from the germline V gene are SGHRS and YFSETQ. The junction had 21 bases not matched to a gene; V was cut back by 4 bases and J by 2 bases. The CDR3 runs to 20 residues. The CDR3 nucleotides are TGCGCCAGCAGCCTCCGGCGGGGGGGAAATAGCGGGAAGGTACAAGAGACCCAGTACTTC. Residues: CASSLRRGGNSGKVQETQYF.

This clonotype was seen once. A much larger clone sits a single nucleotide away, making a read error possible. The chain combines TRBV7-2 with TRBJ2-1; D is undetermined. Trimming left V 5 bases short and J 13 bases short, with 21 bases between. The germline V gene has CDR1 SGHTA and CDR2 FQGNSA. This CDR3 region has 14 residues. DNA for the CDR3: TGTGCCAGCAGCCACGGATGGCCCCAAGAGACCCAGTTCTTC. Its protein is CASSHGWPQETQFF.

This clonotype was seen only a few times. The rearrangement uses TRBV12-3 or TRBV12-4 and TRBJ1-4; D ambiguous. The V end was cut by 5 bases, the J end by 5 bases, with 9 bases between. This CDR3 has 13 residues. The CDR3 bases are TGTGCCAGCAGTCTTCTGGGGAATGAAAAACTGTTTTTT. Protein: CASSLLGNEKLFF.

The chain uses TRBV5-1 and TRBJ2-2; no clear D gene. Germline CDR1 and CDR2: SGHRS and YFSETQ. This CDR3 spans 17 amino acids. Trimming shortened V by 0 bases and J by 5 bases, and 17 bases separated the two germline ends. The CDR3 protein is CASSLDWTGPTTGELFF. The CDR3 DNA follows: TGCGCCAGCAGCTTGGACTGGACGGGCCCGACGACCGGGGAGCTGTTTTTT.

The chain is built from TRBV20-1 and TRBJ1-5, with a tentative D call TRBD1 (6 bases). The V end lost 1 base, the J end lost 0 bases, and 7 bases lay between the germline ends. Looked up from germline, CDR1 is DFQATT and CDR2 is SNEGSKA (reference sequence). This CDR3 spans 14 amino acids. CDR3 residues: CSARAGASNQPQHF. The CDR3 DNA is TGCAGTGCTAGAGCAGGGGCTAGCAATCAGCCCCAGCATTTT.

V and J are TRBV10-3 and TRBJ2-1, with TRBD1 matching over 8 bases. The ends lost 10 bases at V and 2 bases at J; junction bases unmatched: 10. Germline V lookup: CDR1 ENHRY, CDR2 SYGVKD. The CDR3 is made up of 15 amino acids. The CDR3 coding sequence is TGTGCCACCAGCGCCGGGACAGGTACCTACAATGAGCAGTTCTTC. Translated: CATSAGTGTYNEQFF.

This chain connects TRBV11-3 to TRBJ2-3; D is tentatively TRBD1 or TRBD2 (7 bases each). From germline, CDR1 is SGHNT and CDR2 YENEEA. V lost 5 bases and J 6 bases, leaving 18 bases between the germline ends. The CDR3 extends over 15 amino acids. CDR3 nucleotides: TGTGCCAGCAGCCCCTGGGAGGGGGCGCAGGATACGCAGTATTTT. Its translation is CASSPWEGAQDTQYF.